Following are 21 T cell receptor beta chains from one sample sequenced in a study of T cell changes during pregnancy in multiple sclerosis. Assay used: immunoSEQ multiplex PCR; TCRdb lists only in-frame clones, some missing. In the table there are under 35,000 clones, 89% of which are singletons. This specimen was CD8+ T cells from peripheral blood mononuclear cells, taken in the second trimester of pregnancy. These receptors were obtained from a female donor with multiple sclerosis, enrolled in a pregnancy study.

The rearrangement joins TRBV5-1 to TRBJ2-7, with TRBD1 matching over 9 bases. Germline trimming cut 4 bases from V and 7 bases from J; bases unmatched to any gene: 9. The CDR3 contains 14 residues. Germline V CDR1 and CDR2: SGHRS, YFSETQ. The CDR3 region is CASSGTTGGGEQYF. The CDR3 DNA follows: TGCGCCAGCAGCGGTACGACAGGGGGTGGGGAGCAGTACTTC.

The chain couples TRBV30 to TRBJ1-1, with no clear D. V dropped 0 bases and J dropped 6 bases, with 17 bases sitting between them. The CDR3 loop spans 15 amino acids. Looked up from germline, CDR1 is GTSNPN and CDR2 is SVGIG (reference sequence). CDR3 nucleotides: TGTGCCTGGAGTGTCCCTCTAATCGGGTTCCCTGAAGCTTTCTTT. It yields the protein CAWSVPLIGFPEAFF.

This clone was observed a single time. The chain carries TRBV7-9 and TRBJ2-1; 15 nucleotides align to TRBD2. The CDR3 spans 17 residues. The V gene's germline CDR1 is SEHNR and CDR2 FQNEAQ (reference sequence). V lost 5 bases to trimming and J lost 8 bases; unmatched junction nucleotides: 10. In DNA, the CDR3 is TGTGCCAGCAGCAGCGGACTAGCGGGAGGGCCAGTCGATGAGCAGTTCTTC. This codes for CASSSGLAGGPVDEQFF.

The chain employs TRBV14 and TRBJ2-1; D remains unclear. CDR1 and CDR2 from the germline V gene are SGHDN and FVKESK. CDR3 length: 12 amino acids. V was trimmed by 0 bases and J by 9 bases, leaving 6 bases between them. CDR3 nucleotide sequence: TGTGCCAGCAGCCAAGATCCCTCTGAGCAGTTCTTC. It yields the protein CASSQDPSEQFF. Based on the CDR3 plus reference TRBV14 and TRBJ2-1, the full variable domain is EAGVTQFPSHSVIEKGQTVTLRCDPISGHDNLYWYRRVMGKEIKFLLHFVKESKQDESGMPNNRFLAERTGGTYSTLKVQPAELEDSGVYFCASSQDPSEQFFGPGTRLTVL.

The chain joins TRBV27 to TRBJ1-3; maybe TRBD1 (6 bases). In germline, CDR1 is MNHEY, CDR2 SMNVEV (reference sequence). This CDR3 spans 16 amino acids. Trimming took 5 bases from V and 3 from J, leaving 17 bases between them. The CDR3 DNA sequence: TGTGCCAGCAGTCCTTACCTAACAGGGAGTGGAAACACCATATATTTT. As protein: CASSPYLTGSGNTIYF.

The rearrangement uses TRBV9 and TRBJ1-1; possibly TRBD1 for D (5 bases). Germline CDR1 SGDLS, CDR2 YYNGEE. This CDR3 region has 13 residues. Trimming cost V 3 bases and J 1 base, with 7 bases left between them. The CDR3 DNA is TGTGCCAGCAGCGCCGGACAGAACACTGAAGCTTTCTTT. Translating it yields CASSAGQNTEAFF.

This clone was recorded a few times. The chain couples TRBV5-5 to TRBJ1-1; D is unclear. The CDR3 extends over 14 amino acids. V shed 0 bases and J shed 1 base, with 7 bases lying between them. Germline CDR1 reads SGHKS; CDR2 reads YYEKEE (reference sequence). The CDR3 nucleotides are TGTGCCAGCAGCTTGGTACGGGAGAACACTGAAGCTTTCTTT. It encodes CASSLVRENTEAFF.

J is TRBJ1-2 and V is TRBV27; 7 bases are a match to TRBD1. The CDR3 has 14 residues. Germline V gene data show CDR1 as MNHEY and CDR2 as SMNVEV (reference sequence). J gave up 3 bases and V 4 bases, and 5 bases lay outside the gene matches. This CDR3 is CASSSRDSYYGYTF. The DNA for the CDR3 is TGTGCCAGCAGTTCCAGGGACAGCTACTATGGCTACACCTTC.

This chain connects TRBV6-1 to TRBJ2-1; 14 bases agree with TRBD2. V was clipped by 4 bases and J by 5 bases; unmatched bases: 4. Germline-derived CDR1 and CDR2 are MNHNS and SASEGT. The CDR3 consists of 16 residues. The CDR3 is CASSAGTSGSHNEQFF. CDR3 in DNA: TGTGCCAGCAGTGCCGGGACTAGCGGGAGCCACAATGAGCAGTTCTTC.

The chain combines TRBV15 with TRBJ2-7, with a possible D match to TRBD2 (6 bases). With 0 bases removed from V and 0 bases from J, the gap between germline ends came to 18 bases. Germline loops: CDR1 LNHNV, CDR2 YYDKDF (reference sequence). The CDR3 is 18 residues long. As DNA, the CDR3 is TGTGCCACCAGCAGAGATGTCAGGGCGGGGTTGAGCTCCTACGAGCAGTACTTC. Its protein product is CATSRDVRAGLSSYEQYF. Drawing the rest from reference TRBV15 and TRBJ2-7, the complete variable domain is DAMVIQNPRYQVTQFGKPVTLSCSQTLNHNVMYWYQQKSSQAPKLLFHYYDKDFNNEADTPDNFQSRRPNTSFCFLDIRSPGLGDTAMYLCATSRDVRAGLSSYEQYFGPGTRLTVT.

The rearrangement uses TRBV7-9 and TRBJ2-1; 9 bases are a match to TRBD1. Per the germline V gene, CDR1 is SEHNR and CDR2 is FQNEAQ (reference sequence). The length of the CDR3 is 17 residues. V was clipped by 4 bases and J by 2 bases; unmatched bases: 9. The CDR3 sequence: CASSSLPRTGAYNEQFF. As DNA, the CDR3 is TGTGCCAGCAGCTCCCTACCCAGGACAGGGGCCTACAATGAGCAGTTCTTC.

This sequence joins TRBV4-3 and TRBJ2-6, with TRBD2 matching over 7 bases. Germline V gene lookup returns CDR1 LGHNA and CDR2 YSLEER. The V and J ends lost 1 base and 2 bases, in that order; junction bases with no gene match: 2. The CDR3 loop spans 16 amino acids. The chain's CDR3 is CASSQGEGTGANVLTF. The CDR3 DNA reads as TGCGCCAGCAGCCAAGGGGAGGGAACTGGGGCCAACGTCCTGACTTTC.

The CDR3 region is CASSQFRTDTQYF. In DNA form, the CDR3 reads TGCGCCAGCAGCCAATTCAGAACAGATACGCAGTATTTT. This chain uses TRBV4-3 with TRBJ2-3; no firm D call. The V end lost 2 bases, the J end lost 3 bases, and 6 bases lay between the germline ends. The CDR3 is made up of 13 amino acids. Germline V gene lookup returns CDR1 LGHNA and CDR2 YSLEER.

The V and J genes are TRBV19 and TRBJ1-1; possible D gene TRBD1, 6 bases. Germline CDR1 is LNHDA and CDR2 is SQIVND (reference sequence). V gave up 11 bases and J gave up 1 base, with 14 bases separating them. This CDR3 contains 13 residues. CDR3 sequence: CAVKVGQNTEAFF. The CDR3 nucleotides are TGTGCCGTCAAGGTGGGACAGAACACTGAAGCTTTCTTT.

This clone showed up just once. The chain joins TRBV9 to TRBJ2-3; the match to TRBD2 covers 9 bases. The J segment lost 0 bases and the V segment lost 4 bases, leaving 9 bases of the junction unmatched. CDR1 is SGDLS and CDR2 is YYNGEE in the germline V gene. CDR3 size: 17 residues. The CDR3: CASSPNSGGSSTDTQYF. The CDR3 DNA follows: TGTGCCAGCAGCCCCAATAGCGGGGGCTCTAGCACAGATACGCAGTATTTT.

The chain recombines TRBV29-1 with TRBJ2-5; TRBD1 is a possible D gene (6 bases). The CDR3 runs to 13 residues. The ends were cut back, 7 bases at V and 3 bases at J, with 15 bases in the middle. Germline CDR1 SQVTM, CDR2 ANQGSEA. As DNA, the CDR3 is TGCAGCGCTGATGGACAGACGGAAGAGACCCAGTACTTC. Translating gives CSADGQTEETQYF.

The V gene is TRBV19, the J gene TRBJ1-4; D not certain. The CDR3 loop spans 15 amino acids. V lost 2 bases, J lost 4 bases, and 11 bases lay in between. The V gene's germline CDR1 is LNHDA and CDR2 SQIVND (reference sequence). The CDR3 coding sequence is TGTGCCAGTAGTATATCTCATCAGCGTAATGAAAAACTGTTTTTT. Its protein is CASSISHQRNEKLFF.

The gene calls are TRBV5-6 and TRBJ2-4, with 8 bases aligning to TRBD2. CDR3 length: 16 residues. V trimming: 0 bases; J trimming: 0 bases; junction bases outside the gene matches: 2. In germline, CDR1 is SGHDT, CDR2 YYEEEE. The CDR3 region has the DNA TGTGCCAGCAGCTTGGGTAGCGGGATAGCCAAAAACATTCAGTACTTC. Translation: CASSLGSGIAKNIQYF.

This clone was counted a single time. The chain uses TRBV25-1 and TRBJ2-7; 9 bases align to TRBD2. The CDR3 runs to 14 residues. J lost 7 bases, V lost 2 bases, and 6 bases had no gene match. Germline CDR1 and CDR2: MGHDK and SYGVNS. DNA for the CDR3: TGTGCCAGCAGTGAAGGGCTAGCGGGAATGGAGCAGTACTTC. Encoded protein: CASSEGLAGMEQYF.

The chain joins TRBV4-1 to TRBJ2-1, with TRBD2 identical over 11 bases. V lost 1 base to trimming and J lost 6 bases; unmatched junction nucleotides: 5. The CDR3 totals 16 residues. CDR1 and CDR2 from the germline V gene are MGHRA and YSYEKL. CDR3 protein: CASSQAPSGRLNEQFF. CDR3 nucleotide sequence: TGCGCCAGCAGCCAAGCCCCTAGCGGGAGGCTCAATGAGCAGTTCTTC.

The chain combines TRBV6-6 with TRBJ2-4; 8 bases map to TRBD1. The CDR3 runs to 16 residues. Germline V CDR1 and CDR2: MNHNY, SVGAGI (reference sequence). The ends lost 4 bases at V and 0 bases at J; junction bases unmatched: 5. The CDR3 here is CASSFQGAPAKNIQYF. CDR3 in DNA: TGTGCCAGCAGTTTTCAGGGGGCCCCAGCCAAAAACATTCAGTACTTC.